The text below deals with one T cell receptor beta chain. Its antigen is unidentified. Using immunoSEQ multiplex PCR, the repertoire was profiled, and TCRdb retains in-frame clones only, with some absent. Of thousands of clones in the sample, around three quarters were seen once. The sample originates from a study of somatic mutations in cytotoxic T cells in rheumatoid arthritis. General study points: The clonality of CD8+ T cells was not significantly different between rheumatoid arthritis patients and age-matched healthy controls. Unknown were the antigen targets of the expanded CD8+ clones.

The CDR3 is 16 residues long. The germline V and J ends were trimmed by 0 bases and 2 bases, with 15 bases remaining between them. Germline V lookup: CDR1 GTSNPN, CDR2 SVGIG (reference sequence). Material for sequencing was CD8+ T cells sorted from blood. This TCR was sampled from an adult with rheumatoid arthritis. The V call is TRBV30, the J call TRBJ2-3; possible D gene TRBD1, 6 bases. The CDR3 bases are TGTGCCTGGAGTGTCGCAGGGGTTCCCTCCACAGATACGCAGTATTTT. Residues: CAWSVAGVPSTDTQYF.